These T cell receptor beta chains were read from a single sample in a study of cytomegalovirus exposure and HLA in healthy donors. Assay: immunoSEQ multiplex PCR; the TCRdb copy retains only in-frame clones and omits some. The repertoire consists of 150,000 to 170,000 clones, with roughly 90% occurring once and the leading ten covering around 22%. Sequencing input: PBMCs. These receptor sequences come from a man between 18 and 29 years old in good health and CMV-seropositive. Both conserved end residues are part of each CDR3. A D gene is named only where the DNA matches it firmly. Not every row has a clone size; where given, it reads once, few, many or a size class.

d_call	clone_size	v_call	j_call	cdr3_length	cdr3_nt	cdr3_aa
TRBD1	once	TRBV13	TRBJ1-1	12	TGTGCCAGCAGCCCGTCCGGGACAGTCGCTTTCTTT	CASSPSGTVAFF
TRBD2	-	TRBV5-8	TRBJ2-3	14	TGTGCCAGCACTCGCGGGGGGCACACAGATACGCAGTATTTT	CASTRGGHTDTQYF
-	-	TRBV19	TRBJ1-2	12	TGTGCCAGTAGTACGCGCGAGGGCGGCTACACCTTC	CASSTREGGYTF
TRBD2	-	TRBV25-1	TRBJ2-3	16	TGTGCCAGCAGTCCCAGGCCGGGACTAGCAACAGATACGCAGTATTTT	CASSPRPGLATDTQYF
-	-	TRBV5-1	TRBJ2-1	14	TGCGCCACCCGTTCGGGGAACTCCTACAATGAGCAGTTCTTC	CATRSGNSYNEQFF
TRBD2	-	TRBV18	TRBJ2-1	13	TGTGCCAGCTCACTCCCGACTAGCGATGAGCAGTTCTTC	CASSLPTSDEQFF
-	-	TRBV12-5	TRBJ2-7	18	TGTGCTAGTGGTTTGGTTCTCGGGTTGCAGCAGCACTCCTACGAGCAGTACTTC	CASGLVLGLQQHSYEQYF
-	-	TRBV9	TRBJ1-1	15	TGTGCCAGCAGCGTAGCCGGATGGGGAGACACTGAAGCTTTCTTT	CASSVAGWGDTEAFF
TRBD2	-	TRBV30	TRBJ2-7	14	TGTGCCTGGAGGAGGACTAGCGGGAACGGCGAGCAGTACTTC	CAWRRTSGNGEQYF
TRBD2	-	TRBV6-5	TRBJ2-3	14	TGTGCCAGCAGGGGAGGGATTAGCACAGATACGCAGTATTTT	CASRGGISTDTQYF
-	-	TRBV5-1	TRBJ2-3	14	TGCGCCAGCGGAGGGAGAGTTGGGGCAGATACGCAGTATTTT	CASGGRVGADTQYF
-	-	TRBV10-3	TRBJ1-1	17	TGTGCCATCAGTGAGTCAGGGGAGGGGGATCAGAACACTGAAGCTTTCTTT	CAISESGEGDQNTEAFF
-	-	TRBV11-1	TRBJ1-2	14	TGTGCCAGCAGCCCTCGACAGACTAACTATGGCTACACCTTC	CASSPRQTNYGYTF
-	-	TRBV7-3	TRBJ1-1	13	TGTGCCAGCAGCCCCCGGGCGGGTACTGAAGCTTTCTTT	CASSPRAGTEAFF
-	-	TRBV7-8	TRBJ2-7	15	TGTGCCAGCAGCTTCTCCCTCGGGGGTCTTTACGAGCAGTACTTC	CASSFSLGGLYEQYF
TRBD2	-	TRBV7-9	TRBJ2-7	16	TGTGCCAGCAGCTTAGGCTGGGGGAGGGAGATTTACGAGCAGTACTTC	CASSLGWGREIYEQYF
-	-	TRBV4-3	TRBJ1-1	15	TGCGCCAGCAGCCGCAAGGGACTTACGAACACTGAAGCTTTCTTT	CASSRKGLTNTEAFF
TRBD1	-	TRBV27	TRBJ1-5	15	TGTGCCAGCAGGGGTACAGGGGAAGGCAATCAGCCCCAGCATTTT	CASRGTGEGNQPQHF
-	-	TRBV11-2	TRBJ2-1	17	TGTGCCAGCAGCTTATACGGGGGAGTTAGCTCCTACAATGAGCAGTTCTTC	CASSLYGGVSSYNEQFF
TRBD1	-	TRBV7-3	TRBJ1-5	13	TGCGCCAGCAGACAGGGGACCAATCAGCCCCAGCATTTT	CASRQGTNQPQHF
-	-	TRBV7-2	TRBJ2-3	16	TGTGCCAGCAGCCTAGTCCTTAGTTCCCCCACAGATACGCAGTATTTT	CASSLVLSSPTDTQYF
TRBD1	-	TRBV6-5	TRBJ2-5	12	TGTGCCAGCAGGGGACAGCAAGAGACCCAGTACTTC	CASRGQQETQYF
-	-	TRBV4-1	TRBJ1-5	15	TGCGCCAGCAGCCAAGATGGGGCAGGGTCCCAGCCCCAGCATTTT	CASSQDGAGSQPQHF
TRBD2	-	TRBV7-2	TRBJ2-5	14	TGTGCCAGCAGGGTCTGGGGGGGAACGGAGACCCAGTACTTC	CASRVWGGTETQYF
TRBD1	-	TRBV19	TRBJ1-4	14	TGTGCCAGTAGTTCCGGGGACAGTCTTGAAAAACTGTTTTTT	CASSSGDSLEKLFF
-	once	TRBV6-6	TRBJ2-3	14	TGTGCCAGCAGTTACTCCGGCAGGACAGATACGCAGTATTTT	CASSYSGRTDTQYF
-	-	TRBV19	TRBJ2-3	18	TGTGCCAGTAGTACACGAAAGGCCTTGGGAGCCGTCACAGATACGCAGTATTTT	CASSTRKALGAVTDTQYF
-	-	TRBV7-9	TRBJ1-1	13	TGTGCCAGCAGCTTAGTCAGGGTTCCTGAAGCTTTCTTT	CASSLVRVPEAFF
TRBD2	-	TRBV9	TRBJ2-5	15	TGTGCCAGCAGCTTTAGCGGGGGGGCCTCGGAGACCCAGTACTTC	CASSFSGGASETQYF
-	-	TRBV2	TRBJ2-7	14	TGTGCCAGCAGCGAACAGGGAAGTTCCTACGAGCAGTACTTC	CASSEQGSSYEQYF
TRBD2	-	TRBV7-2	TRBJ2-7	16	TGTGCCAGCAGCTTAGCCTGGACTAGCGGGAGCCACGAGCAGTACTTC	CASSLAWTSGSHEQYF
TRBD1	-	TRBV5-6	TRBJ2-1	15	TGTGCCAGCAGCTTGCTGGACAGGGGATACAATGAGCAGTTCTTC	CASSLLDRGYNEQFF
TRBD2	-	TRBV4-3	TRBJ2-7	19	TGCGCCAGCAGCCAAGAGGGGATCGGAAGCGGGACTGGATCCTACGAGCAGTACTTC	CASSQEGIGSGTGSYEQYF
-	-	TRBV28	TRBJ1-6	15	TGTGCCAGCAATCCACAGGGACGCGTAGGGTCACCCCTCCACTTT	CASNPQGRVGSPLHF
TRBD2	-	TRBV12-5	TRBJ2-7	19	TGTGCTAGTGGTTTTGACAGGGCTGGGACTAGCGGGAATTCCTACGAGCAGTACTTC	CASGFDRAGTSGNSYEQYF
TRBD1	-	TRBV19	TRBJ2-2	14	TGTGCCAGTAGGAACAGGGGTTTCTCGGGGGAGCTGTTTTTT	CASRNRGFSGELFF
TRBD2	-	TRBV5-6	TRBJ2-2	16	TGTGCCAGCAGCGCCAGACTAGCGGGGAACACCGGGGAGCTGTTTTTT	CASSARLAGNTGELFF
-	-	TRBV7-9	TRBJ1-2	14	TGTGCCAGCAGCCCGTCCGGGGGGGCGCTTGGCTACACCTTC	CASSPSGGALGYTF
-	few	TRBV7-2	TRBJ2-5	12	TGTGCCAGCCAAAGGGAGGTTGGGACCCAGTACTTC	CASQREVGTQYF
-	-	TRBV6-5	TRBJ2-5	14	TGTGCCAGCAGTCAAAGGACTGCCCAAGGGGGCCAGTACTTC	CASSQRTAQGGQYF
TRBD1	-	TRBV6-5	TRBJ1-4	15	TGTGCCAGCAGCTCGGACAGGGCAACTAATGAAAAACTGTTTTTT	CASSSDRATNEKLFF
-	-	TRBV15	TRBJ1-2	13	TGTGCCACCGCCCGAGAAACTAACTATGGCTACACCTTC	CATARETNYGYTF
TRBD2	few	TRBV6-6	TRBJ2-7	16	TGTGCCAGCAGTCCAGGACTAGCGGGGGCCTCCTACGAGCAGTACTTC	CASSPGLAGASYEQYF
-	-	TRBV18	TRBJ2-5	13	TGTGCCAGCTCACCCCAGTTCAAAGAGACCCAGTACTTC	CASSPQFKETQYF
TRBD2	-	TRBV7-2	TRBJ2-1	15	TGTGCCAGCAGCTTAGCACTAGCGGGGGGGCATGAGCAGTTCTTC	CASSLALAGGHEQFF
-	-	TRBV9	TRBJ2-2	18	TGTGCCAGCAGCGTGCAACCCTCGTCCCGGGACTGGACCGGGGAGCTGTTTTTT	CASSVQPSSRDWTGELFF